This T cell receptor beta chain was captured in a study of post-analysis software for immune sequencing data. General study points: Elevated frequency relative to controls characterized roughly five TRBV segments in patients, TRBV5-6, TRBV5-1 and TRBV20-1 among them.

This clonotype has only a few counts. Its antigen is unknown. Prepared libraries of TCR beta cDNA carried unique molecular identifiers. TCRdb re-called the PCR reads with MiXCR, one entry per CDR3 protein. The sample includes around 440,000 distinct CDR3 sequences, roughly 45% of them seen just once. The germline gives CDR1 KGHDR, CDR2 SFDVKD. Trimming at V came to 2 bases and at J to 4 bases, leaving 10 bases not matched to a gene. The CDR3 is 17 residues long. The chain joins TRBV24-1 to TRBJ2-1; TRBD1 aligns across 7 bases. The TCR originated in a girl under 18 with multiple sclerosis. Sequencing input: blood. The CDR3 sequence is CATSDYEQGNGYNEQFF. CDR3 nucleotide sequence: TGTGCCACCAGTGATTACGAACAGGGGAATGGATACAATGAGCAGTTCTTC.